One sample yielded the 32 T cell receptor beta chains listed below, sequenced in a study of shared clonotypes between healthy human individuals. Repertoires were generated with immunoSEQ multiplex PCR, while TCRdb's copy carries only in-frame clones and drops some. The repertoire consists of hundreds of thousands of clones, with about 96% occurring once and the leading ten covering less than 0.13%. Naive CD8 cells lacked CD45RO, underwent positive selection for CCR7 and left out terminally differentiated effector memory CD45RA+ cells. The sample was naive CD8+ T cells sorted from blood. These receptors came from a woman in her 30s in good health.

The rearrangement uses TRBV5-1 and TRBJ2-1, with 8 positions matching TRBD2. Germline assignment: CDR1 SGHRS and CDR2 YFSETQ. The CDR3 is made up of 15 amino acids. V lost 7 bases to trimming and J lost 0 bases; unmatched junction nucleotides: 6. The CDR3 sequence: CASSEAGGSYNEQFF. CDR3 in DNA: TGCGCCAGCTCGGAGGCGGGAGGCTCCTACAATGAGCAGTTCTTC. The full variable domain, completed using reference TRBV5-1 and TRBJ2-1, is KAGVTQTPRYLIKTRGQQVTLSCSPISGHRSVSWYQQTPGQGLQFLFEYFSETQRNKGNFPGRFSGRQFSNSRSEMNVSTLELGDSALYLCASSEAGGSYNEQFFGPGTRLTVL.

V usage is TRBV2 and J usage is TRBJ2-7; D call uncertain. CDR1 and CDR2 from the germline V gene are SNHLY and FYNNEI. CDR3 size: 16 residues. With 7 bases removed from V and 2 bases from J, the gap between germline ends came to 21 bases. CDR3 amino acids: CASIPQTGRTPYEQYF. In DNA form, the CDR3 reads TGTGCCAGCATTCCGCAGACCGGACGAACCCCCTACGAGCAGTACTTC.

This clone has just one count. The chain recombines TRBV6-6 with TRBJ2-7; 7 bases fit TRBD1. Trimming removed 5 bases from V and 2 bases from J; junction bases left unmatched: 6. The CDR3 spans 14 residues. Looked up from germline, CDR1 is MNHNY and CDR2 is SVGAGI (reference sequence). CDR3 sequence (DNA): TGTGCCAGCAGTACCCGGGACAGAACCTACGAGCAGTACTTC. Its translation: CASSTRDRTYEQYF.

The chain couples TRBV27 to TRBJ2-7; 8 positions match TRBD2. The CDR3 totals 13 residues. The V gene end was trimmed by 6 bases and the J gene end by 2 bases; junction bases not matched to a gene: 3. Germline CDR1 and CDR2: MNHEY and SMNVEV (reference sequence). CDR3 DNA: TGTGCCAGCAGGACTAGCGCAACCTACGAGCAGTACTTC. The encoded protein is CASRTSATYEQYF.

This sequence joins TRBV7-9 and TRBJ2-7; possibly TRBD1 for D (5 bases). The CDR3 sequence is 12 residues long. Trimming took off 6 bases at V and 3 bases at J, with 9 bases between the two ends. Germline CDR1 is SEHNR and CDR2 is FQNEAQ (reference sequence). The CDR3 sequence: CASRSDSYEQYF. The CDR3 nucleotides are TGTGCCAGCAGATCAGACAGCTACGAGCAGTACTTC.

This clone was observed a handful of times. In nucleotides, the CDR3 is TGCGCCAGCAGTTCTTATCGGGACACTGAAGCTTTCTTT. Its protein is CASSSYRDTEAFF. The chain joins TRBV10-1 to TRBJ1-1; D is unclear. Trimming cost V 5 bases and J 3 bases, with 10 bases left between them. The CDR3 consists of 13 residues. Germline V lookup: CDR1 WNHNN, CDR2 SYGVQD (reference sequence).

This clone was counted a few times. At the DNA level, this CDR3 is encoded by other sequences in the same sample as well. For the CDR3, the DNA is TGTGCCAGCAGTTTCTTCGGCGAGCAGTACTTC. It yields the protein CASSFFGEQYF. The gene calls are TRBV28 and TRBJ2-7; no definite D call. In germline, CDR1 is MDHEN, CDR2 SYDVKM. V gave up 3 bases and J gave up 6 bases, with 6 bases separating them. This CDR3 contains 11 residues.

The rearrangement uses TRBV11-2 and TRBJ2-1; D might be TRBD1 or TRBD2, each matching 5 bases. The CDR3 has 11 residues. With 5 bases removed from V and 9 bases from J, the gap between germline ends came to 8 bases. The V gene's germline CDR1 is SGHAT and CDR2 FQNNGV. The CDR3 nucleotides are TGTGCCAGCAGCGAAGGGACTGAGCAGTTCTTC. This codes for CASSEGTEQFF.

The V and J genes are TRBV11-2 and TRBJ1-2; D remains ambiguous. CDR3 length equals 14 residues. Germline V lookup: CDR1 SGHAT, CDR2 FQNNGV. V was pared by 1 base and J by 4 bases, with 10 bases between. CDR3 sequence reads: CASSLGSSPYGYTF. In DNA, the CDR3 is TGTGCCAGCAGCTTAGGTAGCAGCCCCTATGGCTACACCTTC.

The genes are TRBV15 and TRBJ1-1; D is perhaps TRBD1 (5 bases). Germline V CDR1 and CDR2: LNHNV, YYDKDF (reference sequence). The CDR3 runs to 13 residues. V lost 5 bases and J lost 3, with 10 bases in between. CDR3: CATSRRADTEAFF. The CDR3 region has the DNA TGTGCCACCAGCCGCAGGGCGGACACTGAAGCTTTCTTT.

About this clone: Other DNA sequences in the same sample also yield this CDR3. V usage is TRBV27 and J usage is TRBJ2-7; the D is unclear. The length of the CDR3 is 13 residues. Germline values: CDR1 MNHEY, CDR2 SMNVEV (reference sequence). V was shortened by 4 bases and J by 0 bases, with 7 bases between the two germline ends. CDR3 DNA: TGTGCCAGCAGTTGGGCTAGCTCCTACGAGCAGTACTTC. This translates into CASSWASSYEQYF.

The J gene is TRBJ1-5, the V gene TRBV30, with D maybe TRBD1 (6 bases). Germline V CDR1 and CDR2: GTSNPN, SVGIG (reference sequence). The CDR3 spans 14 residues. Trimming took 5 bases from V and 0 from J, leaving 11 bases between them. This CDR3 reads CAWGTGPSNQPQHF. The DNA of the CDR3 is TGTGCCTGGGGTACAGGGCCTAGCAATCAGCCCCAGCATTTT.

The rearrangement joins TRBV5-6 to TRBJ1-2; 10 bases fit TRBD1. With 3 bases clipped from V and 4 bases from J, the junction kept 9 bases outside the gene matches. Germline-derived CDR1 and CDR2 are SGHDT and YYEEEE. The CDR3 extends over 16 amino acids. In nucleotides, the CDR3 is TGTGCCAGCAGCTGGGGTACCGGGACAGGGGTCTATGGCTACACCTTC. Protein product: CASSWGTGTGVYGYTF.

The CDR3 sequence is CASSHGTDEAFF. CDR3 bases: TGTGCCAGCAGCCACGGGACGGATGAAGCTTTCTTT. V and J are TRBV4-2 and TRBJ1-1; weak D call: TRBD1 (5 bases). V lost 3 bases and J 7 bases, leaving 9 bases between the germline ends. This CDR3 is 12 amino acids long. Germline V gene sequence: CDR1 LGHNA, CDR2 YNFKEQ.

The chain employs TRBV14 and TRBJ1-6, with D hard to call. The CDR3 runs to 17 residues. The germline CDR1 and CDR2 sequences are SGHDN and FVKESK. V was pared by 1 base and J by 0 bases, with 10 bases between. CDR3 residues: CASSQGLGSSYNSPLHF. CDR3 DNA sequence: TGTGCCAGCAGCCAAGGCCTCGGGAGCTCCTATAATTCACCCCTCCACTTT.

V usage is TRBV6-5 and J usage is TRBJ1-5; the D is unclear. With 5 bases removed from V and 0 bases from J, the gap between germline ends came to 11 bases. In germline, CDR1 is MNHEY, CDR2 SVGAGI. This CDR3 has 15 amino acids. The CDR3 DNA sequence: TGTGCCAGCAGTCCCGCCGTGGGTAGCAATCAGCCCCAGCATTTT. It yields the protein CASSPAVGSNQPQHF.

V usage is TRBV7-9 and J usage is TRBJ2-2, with TRBD2 matching 12 bases. The CDR3 has 16 residues. With V trimmed by 5 bases and J by 4 bases, 5 bases remained unmatched. Germline V gene data show CDR1 as SEHNR and CDR2 as FQNEAQ (reference sequence). The CDR3: CASSTGLAGFTGELFF. The CDR3 DNA is TGTGCCAGCAGCACAGGACTAGCGGGGTTCACCGGGGAGCTGTTTTTT. The variable domain in full, with the rest retrieved from reference TRBV7-9 and TRBJ2-2, is DTGVSQNPRHKITKRGQNVTFRCDPISEHNRLYWYRQTLGQGPEFLTYFQNEAQLEKSRLLSDRFSAERPKGSFSTLEIQRTEQGDSAMYLCASSTGLAGFTGELFFGEGSRLTVL.

J is TRBJ2-7 and V is TRBV11-2; D ambiguous. CDR3 length: 14 residues. Looked up from germline, CDR1 is SGHAT and CDR2 is FQNNGV. V was trimmed by 6 bases and J by 6 bases, leaving 18 bases between them. The CDR3 here is CASRHDTGRGEQYF. The CDR3 nucleotides are TGTGCCAGCAGGCACGACACCGGACGAGGCGAGCAGTACTTC.

The chain has TRBV27 and TRBJ2-3; 14 bases line up with TRBD2. The germline V gene has CDR1 MNHEY and CDR2 SMNVEV (reference sequence). The V gene end was trimmed by 6 bases and the J gene end by 0 bases; junction bases not matched to a gene: 8. There are 18 residues in the CDR3. The DNA of the CDR3 is TGTGCCAGCAGCCCCGGACTAGCGGGGGGACTTAGCACAGATACGCAGTATTTT. Its translation: CASSPGLAGGLSTDTQYF.

This clone was detected only once. The V and J genes are TRBV2 and TRBJ2-7; D perhaps matches TRBD2 (6 bases). The germline CDR1 and CDR2 sequences are SNHLY and FYNNEI. This CDR3 is 12 amino acids long. The V end was cut by 10 bases, the J end by 5 bases, with 15 bases between. CDR3 sequence reads: CANRGSGNEQYF. CDR3 sequence (DNA): TGTGCCAACCGGGGGTCGGGGAACGAGCAGTACTTC.

This chain links TRBV9 with TRBJ2-7, with 8 bases fitting TRBD2. The V segment lost 4 bases and the J segment 3 bases; nucleotides outside the gene matches: 6. The germline V gene has CDR1 SGDLS and CDR2 YYNGEE. There are 14 residues in the CDR3. Here the CDR3 reads CASSPGRADYEQYF. Written as DNA, the CDR3 is TGTGCCAGCAGCCCCGGGAGGGCGGACTACGAGCAGTACTTC.

The rearrangement joins TRBV7-9 to TRBJ1-1; D call uncertain. CDR1 and CDR2 from the germline V gene are SEHNR and FQNEAQ (reference sequence). V was trimmed by 11 bases and J by 3 bases, leaving 22 bases between them. The CDR3 extends over 15 amino acids. DNA for the CDR3: TGTGCCGTTCACTTCGGGGATGTCACCGACACTGAAGCTTTCTTT. This sequence encodes CAVHFGDVTDTEAFF.

This sequence joins TRBV19 and TRBJ2-1; D ambiguous. This CDR3 has 16 residues. V lost 4 bases and J lost 0, with 13 bases in between. CDR1 is LNHDA and CDR2 is SQIVND in the germline V gene (reference sequence). The CDR3 nucleotides are TGTGCCAGTAGTAGCGACTCACCCAGCTCCTACAATGAGCAGTTCTTC. Its protein is CASSSDSPSSYNEQFF.

The V call is TRBV5-6, the J call TRBJ2-4; tentative D call: TRBD1 (6 bases). The V end was cut by 4 bases, the J end by 1 base, with 9 bases between. Looked up from germline, CDR1 is SGHDT and CDR2 is YYEEEE. This CDR3 comprises 14 residues. CDR3 sequence reads: CASSATGAKNIQYF. The CDR3 DNA follows: TGTGCCAGCAGCGCAACAGGGGCCAAAAACATTCAGTACTTC. Filled out from reference TRBV5-6 and TRBJ2-4, the complete variable domain reads DAGVTQSPTHLIKTRGQQVTLRCSPKSGHDTVSWYQQALGQGPQFIFQYYEEEERQRGNFPDRFSGHQFPNYSSELNVNALLLGDSALYLCASSATGAKNIQYFGAGTRLSVL.

This sequence joins TRBV11-2 and TRBJ1-3, with D uncertain. V lost 5 bases to trimming and J lost 12 bases, with 14 bases between them. CDR3 length: 12 residues. CDR1 SGHAT and CDR2 FQNNGV come from the germline V gene. The CDR3 sequence: CASSDPPRGIYF. The DNA of the CDR3 is TGTGCCAGCAGCGACCCCCCCCGCGGCATATATTTT.

The chain carries TRBV19 and TRBJ2-2, with 9 bases identical to TRBD2. Trimming took 5 bases from V and 5 from J; bases not matched to a gene: 9. Germline-derived CDR1 and CDR2 are LNHDA and SQIVND (reference sequence). The CDR3 contains 16 residues. The DNA of the CDR3 is TGTGCCAGTAGTGTGATAGCGGGAGTAATGACCGGGGAGCTGTTTTTT. Amino acid sequence: CASSVIAGVMTGELFF.

The chain joins TRBV7-2 to TRBJ2-1; no definite D call. This CDR3 has 18 amino acids. V lost 1 base, J lost 0 bases, and 16 bases lay in between. The germline V gene encodes CDR1 SGHTA and CDR2 FQGNSA. In DNA form, the CDR3 reads TGTGCCAGCAGCTTAGAGTTAAGAGCGTTCAGCTCCTACAATGAGCAGTTCTTC. Translation: CASSLELRAFSSYNEQFF.

The V gene is TRBV28, the J gene TRBJ2-7, with 7 bases aligning to TRBD1. The germline gives CDR1 MDHEN, CDR2 SYDVKM. Trimming cost V 5 bases and J 3 bases; bases outside gene matches: 7. The CDR3 extends over 14 amino acids. The CDR3 protein is CASSPRQGYYEQYF. CDR3 sequence (DNA): TGTGCCAGCAGTCCGAGACAGGGTTACTACGAGCAGTACTTC.

This clone was counted once. V gene TRBV2 combines with J gene TRBJ2-7; D may be TRBD2 (6 bases). This CDR3 comprises 14 residues. Germline values: CDR1 SNHLY, CDR2 FYNNEI. Trimming removed 0 bases from V and 6 bases from J, with 12 bases in between. The DNA of the CDR3 is TGTGCCAGCAGTGAAGCGGGAGGAACGGTCGAGCAGTACTTC. This codes for CASSEAGGTVEQYF.

J is TRBJ2-2 and V is TRBV11-2, with a possible D match to TRBD1 (5 bases). The germline V gene has CDR1 SGHAT and CDR2 FQNNGV. The CDR3 spans 18 residues. V gave up 1 base and J gave up 0 bases, with 15 bases separating them. The CDR3 nucleotides are TGTGCCAGCAGCTTAGGTATCGACAGCCGTCCGAACACCGGGGAGCTGTTTTTT. It translates to CASSLGIDSRPNTGELFF.

The rearrangement uses TRBV15 and TRBJ2-5; D gene ambiguous. The CDR3 is 13 residues long. Germline V gene lookup returns CDR1 LNHNV and CDR2 YYDKDF (reference sequence). Deletions cut 5 bases from V and 5 bases from J, with 12 bases between. The CDR3 protein is CATSQSTRETQYF. The CDR3 region has the DNA TGTGCCACCAGCCAAAGCACGCGTGAGACCCAGTACTTC.

The J gene is TRBJ2-1, the V gene TRBV11-3; tentative D call: TRBD2 (7 bases). Deletions cut 3 bases from V and 12 bases from J, with 24 bases between. Per the germline V gene, CDR1 is SGHNT and CDR2 is YENEEA. The CDR3 sequence is 16 residues long. CDR3 region: CASSFGEGETQRMQFF. The CDR3 DNA is TGTGCCAGCAGCTTCGGGGAGGGGGAGACGCAGAGGATGCAGTTCTTC.